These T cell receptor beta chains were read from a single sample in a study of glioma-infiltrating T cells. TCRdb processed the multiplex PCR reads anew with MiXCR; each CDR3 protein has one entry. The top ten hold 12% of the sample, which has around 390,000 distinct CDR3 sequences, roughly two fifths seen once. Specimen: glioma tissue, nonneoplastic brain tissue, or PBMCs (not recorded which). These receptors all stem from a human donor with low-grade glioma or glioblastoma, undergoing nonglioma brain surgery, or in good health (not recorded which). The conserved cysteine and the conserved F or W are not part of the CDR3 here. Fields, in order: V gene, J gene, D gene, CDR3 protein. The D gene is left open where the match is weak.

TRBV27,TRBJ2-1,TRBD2,ASRKTSGGYNEQF
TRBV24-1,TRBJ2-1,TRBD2,ATSDFKSSGRGNEQF
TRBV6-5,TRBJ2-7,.,DSSYLSGQRPYEQY
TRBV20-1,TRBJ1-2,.,SARPPGLGYGYT
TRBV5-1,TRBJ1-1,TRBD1,ASSLPGGPMAEAF
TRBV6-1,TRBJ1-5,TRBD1,ASSEITGGNQPQH
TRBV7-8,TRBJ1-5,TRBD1,ASSHRGPLQPQH
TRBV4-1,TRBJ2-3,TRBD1,ASSQGTGGYTDTQY
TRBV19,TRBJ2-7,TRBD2,ASSMGQRGTYEQY
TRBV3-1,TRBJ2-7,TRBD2,ASSQDEVASGRASYEQY
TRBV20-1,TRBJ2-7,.,SARMWNSTYEQY
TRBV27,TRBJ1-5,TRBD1,ASKGQGYQPQH
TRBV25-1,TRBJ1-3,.,ASSGGGRVSGNTIY
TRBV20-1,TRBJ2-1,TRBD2,SAPLAGGDEQF
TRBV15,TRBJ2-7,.,ATTQWDLRGEGYEQY
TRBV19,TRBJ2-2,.,ASSSGLANTGELF
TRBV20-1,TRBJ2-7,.,SAASLEASSYNEQY
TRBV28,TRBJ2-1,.,ASSSGGDNYYNEQF
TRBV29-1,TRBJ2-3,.,SVRLEGPDTDTQY
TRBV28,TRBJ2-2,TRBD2,ASSLTSGRAAIGTGELF
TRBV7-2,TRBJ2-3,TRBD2,ASSLALAGDTQY
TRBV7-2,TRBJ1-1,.,ASSLGIHLAEAF
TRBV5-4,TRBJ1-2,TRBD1,ASSPQGGGSYGYT
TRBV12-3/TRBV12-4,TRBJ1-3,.,ASSSRPAEDTIY
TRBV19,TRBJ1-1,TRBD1,ASRPDHRGPEAF
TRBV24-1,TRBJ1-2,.,ATSDQRYGYT
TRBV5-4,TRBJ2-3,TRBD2,ASSRKAGEGTDTQY
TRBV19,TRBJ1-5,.,ASRDTRIQPQH
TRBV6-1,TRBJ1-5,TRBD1,ATSDREAAGSNQPQH
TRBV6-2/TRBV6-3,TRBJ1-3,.,ASALRGFSGNTIY
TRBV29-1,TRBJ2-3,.,SVVYGISTDTQY
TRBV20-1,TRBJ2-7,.,SVGAAGYEQY
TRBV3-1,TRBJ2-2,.,ASSQRVQNTGELF
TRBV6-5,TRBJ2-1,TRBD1,ASGSFRQGVCNEQF
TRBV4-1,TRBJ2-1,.,ASSQDGRESYNEQF
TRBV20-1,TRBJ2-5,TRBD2,SANPYPGAGGQTQY
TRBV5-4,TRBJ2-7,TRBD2,ASRQGLAGPYEQY
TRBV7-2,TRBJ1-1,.,ASSLGGAGAEAF
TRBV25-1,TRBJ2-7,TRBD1,ASSVIGTGGNEQY
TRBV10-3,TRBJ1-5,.,AISEFNVEPQH
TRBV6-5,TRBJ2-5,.,ASSYKGTLLAQY
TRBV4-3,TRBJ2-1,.,ASSQIQWGINLSYNEQF
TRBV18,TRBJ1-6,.,ASSPRDDGSPLH
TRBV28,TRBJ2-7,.,ASSLSGTRGY
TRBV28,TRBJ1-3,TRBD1,ASSFQGAGGNTIY
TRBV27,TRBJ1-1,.,ASSLSANTEAF
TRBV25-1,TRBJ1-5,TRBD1,ASSEWDRFKPQH
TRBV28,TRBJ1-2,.,ASRPTWVDGYT
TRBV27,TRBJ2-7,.,ASSSSDRTYEQY
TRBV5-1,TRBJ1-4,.,ASRPWEGSEKLF
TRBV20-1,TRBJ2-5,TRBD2,SARDLGLAQETQY
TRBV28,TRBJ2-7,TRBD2,ASSTTGTSSYEQY
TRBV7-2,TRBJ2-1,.,ASRLALNNEQF
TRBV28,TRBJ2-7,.,ASSFFGTGSEQY